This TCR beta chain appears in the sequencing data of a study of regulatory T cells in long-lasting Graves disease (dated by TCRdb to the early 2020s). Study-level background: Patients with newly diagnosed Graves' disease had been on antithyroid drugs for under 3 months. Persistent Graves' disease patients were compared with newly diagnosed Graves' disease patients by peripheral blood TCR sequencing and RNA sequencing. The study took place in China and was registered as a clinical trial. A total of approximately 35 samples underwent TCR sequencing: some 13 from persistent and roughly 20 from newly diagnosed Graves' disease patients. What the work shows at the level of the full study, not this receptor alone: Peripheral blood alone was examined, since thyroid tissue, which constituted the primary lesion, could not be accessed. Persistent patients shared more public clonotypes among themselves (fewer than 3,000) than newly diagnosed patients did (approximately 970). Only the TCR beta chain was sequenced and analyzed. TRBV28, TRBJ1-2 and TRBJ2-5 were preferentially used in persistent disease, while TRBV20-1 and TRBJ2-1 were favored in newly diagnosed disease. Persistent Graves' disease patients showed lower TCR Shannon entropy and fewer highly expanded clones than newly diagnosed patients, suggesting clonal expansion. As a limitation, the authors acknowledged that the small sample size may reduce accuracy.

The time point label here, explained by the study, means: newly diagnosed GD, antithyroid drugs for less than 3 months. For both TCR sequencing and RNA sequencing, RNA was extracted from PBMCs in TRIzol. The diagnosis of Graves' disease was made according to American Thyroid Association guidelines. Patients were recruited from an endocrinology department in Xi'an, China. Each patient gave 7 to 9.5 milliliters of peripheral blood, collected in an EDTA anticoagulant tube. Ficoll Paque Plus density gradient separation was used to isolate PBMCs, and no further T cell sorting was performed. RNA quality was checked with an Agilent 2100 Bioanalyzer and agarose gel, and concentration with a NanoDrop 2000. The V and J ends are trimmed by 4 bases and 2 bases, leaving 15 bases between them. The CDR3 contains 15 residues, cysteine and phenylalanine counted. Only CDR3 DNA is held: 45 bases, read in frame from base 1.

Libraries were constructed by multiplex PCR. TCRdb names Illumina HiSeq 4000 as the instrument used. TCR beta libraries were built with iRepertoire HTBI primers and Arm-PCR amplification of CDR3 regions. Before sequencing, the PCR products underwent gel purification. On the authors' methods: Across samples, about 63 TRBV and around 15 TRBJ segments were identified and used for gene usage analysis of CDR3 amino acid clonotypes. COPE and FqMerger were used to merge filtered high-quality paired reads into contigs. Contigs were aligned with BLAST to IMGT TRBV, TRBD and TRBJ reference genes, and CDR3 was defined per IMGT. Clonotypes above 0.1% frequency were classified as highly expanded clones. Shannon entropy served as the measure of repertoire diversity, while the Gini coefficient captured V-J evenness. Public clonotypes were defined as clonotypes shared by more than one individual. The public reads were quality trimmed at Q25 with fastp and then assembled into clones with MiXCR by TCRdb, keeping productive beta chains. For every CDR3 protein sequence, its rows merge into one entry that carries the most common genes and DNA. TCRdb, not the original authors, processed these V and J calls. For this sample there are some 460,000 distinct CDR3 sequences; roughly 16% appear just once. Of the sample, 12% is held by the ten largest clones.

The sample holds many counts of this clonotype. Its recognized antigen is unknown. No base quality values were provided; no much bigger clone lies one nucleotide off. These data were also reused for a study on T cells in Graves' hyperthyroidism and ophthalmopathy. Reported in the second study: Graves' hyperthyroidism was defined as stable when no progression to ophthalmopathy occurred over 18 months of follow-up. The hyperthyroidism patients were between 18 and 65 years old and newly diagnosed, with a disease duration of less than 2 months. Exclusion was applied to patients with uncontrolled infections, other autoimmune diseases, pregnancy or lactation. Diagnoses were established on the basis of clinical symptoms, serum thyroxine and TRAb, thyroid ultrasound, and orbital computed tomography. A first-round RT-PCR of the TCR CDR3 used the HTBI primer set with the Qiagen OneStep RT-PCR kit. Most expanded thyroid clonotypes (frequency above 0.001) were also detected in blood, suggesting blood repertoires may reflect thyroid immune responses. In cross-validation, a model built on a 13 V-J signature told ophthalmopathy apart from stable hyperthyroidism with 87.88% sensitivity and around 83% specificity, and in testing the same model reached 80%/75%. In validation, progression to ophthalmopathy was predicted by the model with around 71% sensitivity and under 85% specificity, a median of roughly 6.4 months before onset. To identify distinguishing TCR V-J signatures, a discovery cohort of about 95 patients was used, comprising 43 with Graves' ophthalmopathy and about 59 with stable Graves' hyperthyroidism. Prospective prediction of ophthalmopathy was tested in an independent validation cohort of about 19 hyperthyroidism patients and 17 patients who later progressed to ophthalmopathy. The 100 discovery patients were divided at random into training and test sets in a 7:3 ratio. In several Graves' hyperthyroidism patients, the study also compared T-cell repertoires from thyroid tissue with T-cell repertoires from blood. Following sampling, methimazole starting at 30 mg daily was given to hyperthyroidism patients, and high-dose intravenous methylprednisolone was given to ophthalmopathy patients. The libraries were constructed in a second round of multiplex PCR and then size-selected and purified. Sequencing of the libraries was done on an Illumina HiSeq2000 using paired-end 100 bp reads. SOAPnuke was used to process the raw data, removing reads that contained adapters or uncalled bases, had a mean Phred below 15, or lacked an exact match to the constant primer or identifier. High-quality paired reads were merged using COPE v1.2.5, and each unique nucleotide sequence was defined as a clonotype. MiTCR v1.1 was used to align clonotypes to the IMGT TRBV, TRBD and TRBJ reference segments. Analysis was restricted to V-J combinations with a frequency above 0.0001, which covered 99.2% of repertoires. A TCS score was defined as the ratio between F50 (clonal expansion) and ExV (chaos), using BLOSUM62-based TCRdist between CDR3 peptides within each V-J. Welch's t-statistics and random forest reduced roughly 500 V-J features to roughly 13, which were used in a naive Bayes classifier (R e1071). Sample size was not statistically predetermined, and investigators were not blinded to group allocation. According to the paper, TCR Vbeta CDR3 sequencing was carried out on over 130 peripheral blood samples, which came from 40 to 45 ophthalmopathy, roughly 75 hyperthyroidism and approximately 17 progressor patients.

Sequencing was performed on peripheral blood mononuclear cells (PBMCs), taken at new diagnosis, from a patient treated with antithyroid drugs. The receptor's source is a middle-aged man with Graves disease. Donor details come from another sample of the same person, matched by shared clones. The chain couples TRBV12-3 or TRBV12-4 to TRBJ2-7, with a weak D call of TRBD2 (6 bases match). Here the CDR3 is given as CASSWGTAGPYEQYF. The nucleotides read TGTGCCAGCAGTTGGGGGACTGCGGGACCCTACGAGCAGTACTTC.